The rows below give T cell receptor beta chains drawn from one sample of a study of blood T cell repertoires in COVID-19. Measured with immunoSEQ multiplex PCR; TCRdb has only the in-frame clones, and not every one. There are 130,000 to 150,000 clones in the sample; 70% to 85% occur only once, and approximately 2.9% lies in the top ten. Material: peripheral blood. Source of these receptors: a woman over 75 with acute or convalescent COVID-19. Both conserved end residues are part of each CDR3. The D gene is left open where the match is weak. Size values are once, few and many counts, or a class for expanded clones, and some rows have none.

CASSDGPGWLTEAFF,TGTGCCAGCAGCGATGGGCCAGGGTGGTTAACTGAAGCTTTCTTT,15,NA,once,TRBV6-5,TRBJ1-1
CASSLDRLDGYTF,TGCGCCAGCAGCCTTGACAGGCTGGATGGCTACACCTTC,13,NA,NA,TRBV5-1,TRBJ1-2
CASSLRGQGPLNTEAFF,TGTGCCAGCAGCTTAAGGGGACAGGGGCCTTTGAACACTGAAGCTTTCTTT,17,TRBD1,NA,TRBV13,TRBJ1-1
CASSLSRGSTEAFF,TGTGCCAGCAGCTTGTCCAGGGGATCCACTGAAGCTTTCTTT,14,NA,NA,TRBV7-2,TRBJ1-1
CASSQGTSRYSPLHF,TGTGCCAGCAGCCAGGGGACAAGCCGGTATTCACCCCTCCACTTT,15,NA,NA,TRBV14,TRBJ1-6
CASSLGVREGNEKLFF,TGCGCCAGCAGCTTGGGAGTCCGGGAGGGTAATGAAAAACTGTTTTTT,16,NA,few,TRBV5-1,TRBJ1-4
CASSESGRKEAFF,TGCGCCAGCAGTGAGTCGGGGCGCAAGGAAGCTTTCTTT,13,NA,NA,TRBV10-2,TRBJ1-1
CASSQDYYGYTF,TGTGCCAGCAGCCAGGACTACTATGGCTACACCTTC,12,NA,NA,TRBV3-1/TRBV3-2,TRBJ1-2
CASSSGTAMNTEAFF,TGTGCCAGCAGCTCCGGGACAGCCATGAACACTGAAGCTTTCTTT,15,TRBD1,once,TRBV7-9,TRBJ1-1
CASSPRQSGVAGELFF,TGCGCCAGCAGCCCTAGACAAAGCGGGGTGGCCGGGGAGCTGTTTTTT,16,TRBD2,NA,TRBV5-1,TRBJ2-2
CASSPGQGTGANVLTF,TGTGCCAGCTCACCAGGACAGGGGACTGGGGCCAACGTCCTGACTTTC,16,TRBD1,NA,TRBV18,TRBJ2-6
CASSETQQGSYEQYF,TGTGCCAGCAGTGAGACACAACAGGGAAGCTACGAGCAGTACTTC,15,NA,NA,TRBV6-1,TRBJ2-7
CASSPQGIYGYTF,TGTGCCAGCAGCCCACAGGGGATCTATGGCTACACCTTC,13,TRBD1,NA,TRBV7-2,TRBJ1-2
CASSLSGGQEPRSSYEQYF,TGTGCCAGCAGTCTATCGGGGGGACAGGAGCCCAGGAGCTCCTACGAGCAGTACTTC,19,NA,NA,TRBV2,TRBJ2-7
CASSPRTGVSYEQYF,TGTGCCAGCAGCCCCAGGACAGGGGTTTCCTACGAGCAGTACTTC,15,TRBD1,NA,TRBV7-9,TRBJ2-7
CASRPLGGGLTSTDTQYF,TGTGCCAGCAGACCTCTGGGCGGGGGGTTAACTAGCACAGATACGCAGTATTTT,18,TRBD2,NA,TRBV9,TRBJ2-3
CASSRTGTGATGNTIYF,TGTGCCAGCAGCCGTACCGGGACAGGGGCCACTGGAAACACCATATATTTT,17,TRBD1,NA,TRBV5-5,TRBJ1-3
CASTWSGGAAGELFF,TGTGCCAGTACTTGGTCAGGGGGCGCGGCCGGGGAGCTGTTTTTT,15,TRBD1,NA,TRBV19,TRBJ2-2
CASSLTEVPQHF,TGTGCCAGTAGTCTAACCGAAGTCCCCCAGCATTTT,12,NA,NA,TRBV19,TRBJ1-5
CASSQGLVAHEQYF,TGCGCCAGCAGCCAAGGACTAGTCGCGCACGAGCAGTACTTC,14,NA,NA,TRBV4-1,TRBJ2-7
CASSWTYPDQPQHF,TGTGCCAGTAGCTGGACATATCCCGATCAGCCCCAGCATTTT,14,NA,NA,TRBV19,TRBJ1-5
CASSLRLAGQTFSYEQYF,TGCGCCAGCAGCTTACGACTAGCGGGGCAAACCTTCTCCTACGAGCAGTACTTC,18,TRBD2,NA,TRBV4-1,TRBJ2-7
CASSGQGVLTYNEQFF,TGTGCCAGCAGTGGGCAGGGCGTTCTTACCTACAATGAGCAGTTCTTC,16,NA,NA,TRBV6-2/TRBV6-3,TRBJ2-1
CAISESGASDTQYF,TGTGCCATCAGTGAGTCGGGGGCGTCAGATACGCAGTATTTT,14,NA,NA,TRBV10-3,TRBJ2-3
CASSQDWGRRYEQYF,TGCGCCAGCAGCCAAGATTGGGGGCGCAGATACGAGCAGTACTTC,15,NA,NA,TRBV4-3,TRBJ2-7
CASSIGGKSYNEQFF,TGTGCCAGTAGTATTGGCGGTAAATCCTACAATGAGCAGTTCTTC,15,NA,NA,TRBV19,TRBJ2-1
CAISGDRRNEKLFF,TGTGCCATCAGTGGGGACAGGAGGAATGAAAAACTGTTTTTT,14,TRBD1,NA,TRBV10-3,TRBJ1-4
CASSQDGLNEKLFF,TGCGCCAGCAGCCAAGACGGTCTTAATGAAAAACTGTTTTTT,14,NA,NA,TRBV4-3,TRBJ1-4
CSVAGNLYEQYF,TGCAGCGTTGCGGGAAACCTATACGAGCAGTACTTC,12,NA,NA,TRBV29-1,TRBJ2-7
CASSPGFQETQYF,TGTGCCAGCTCACCCGGGTTCCAAGAGACCCAGTACTTC,13,NA,NA,TRBV18,TRBJ2-5